These 27 T cell receptor beta chains were all obtained from the same sample, sequenced in a study of shared clonotypes between healthy human individuals. Generated by immunoSEQ multiplex PCR, the TCRdb table keeps only in-frame clones and is missing some. Here the sample spans under 1 million clones, about 91% being singletons. Naivety among CD8 cells was defined by CD45RO negativity and positive CCR7 selection, thereby excluding terminally differentiated effector memory CD45RA+ cells. Sequenced material: naive CD8+ T cells sorted from blood. The receptor set was obtained from a man aged 30 to 39 in good health.

This clone was recorded once. J is TRBJ2-7 and V is TRBV13; 10 nucleotides line up with TRBD2. Per the germline V gene, CDR1 is PRHDT and CDR2 is FYEKMQ (reference sequence). V was pared by 2 bases and J by 0 bases, with 4 bases of the junction left unmatched. The CDR3 has 16 amino acids. CDR3 sequence reads: CASSLSSSGSSYEQYF. The CDR3 region has the DNA TGTGCCAGCAGCTTAAGTTCTAGCGGGAGCTCCTACGAGCAGTACTTC.

The chain recombines TRBV7-6 with TRBJ2-1; the match to TRBD1 covers 10 bases. The CDR3 spans 17 residues. Germline trimming cut 5 bases from V and 5 bases from J; bases unmatched to any gene: 12. Germline CDR1 and CDR2: SGHVS and FNYEAQ. The CDR3 here is CASSPTAGTGVDNEQFF. The CDR3 DNA reads TGTGCCAGCAGCCCCACCGCCGGGACAGGGGTCGACAATGAGCAGTTCTTC. Full variable domain (outside the CDR3, taken from reference TRBV7-6 and TRBJ2-1): GAGVSQSPRYKVTKRGQDVALRCDPISGHVSLYWYRQALGQGPEFLTYFNYEAQQDKSGLPNDRFSAERPEGSISTLTIQRTEQRDSAMYRCASSPTAGTGVDNEQFFGPGTRLTVL.

This clone has a single count. The chain employs TRBV15 and TRBJ2-1, with D perhaps assigned TRBD1 or TRBD2 (5 bases each). Deletions cut 1 base from V and 5 bases from J, with 15 bases between. Germline V gives CDR1 LNHNV, CDR2 YYDKDF (reference sequence). The CDR3 loop spans 16 amino acids. CDR3 DNA sequence: TGTGCCACCAGCAGAGTACCGGCCGGGACCCACAATGAGCAGTTCTTC. Translation gives CATSRVPAGTHNEQFF.

The chain links TRBV19 to TRBJ2-3; TRBD1 matches 8 bases. V lost 1 base and J lost 10; bases outside the gene matches: 7. There are 14 residues in the CDR3. Germline V lookup: CDR1 LNHDA, CDR2 SQIVND (reference sequence). The CDR3 bases are TGTGCCAGTAGTATAGCGGGGGACAGGTCATCGCAGTATTTT. Amino acids: CASSIAGDRSSQYF.

This clone was seen just once. The gene calls are TRBV7-9 and TRBJ1-1, with a tentative D call TRBD1 (6 bases). Germline CDR1 SEHNR, CDR2 FQNEAQ (reference sequence). Trimming pared 0 bases from V and 5 bases from J, leaving 13 bases between. The CDR3 spans 15 residues. The DNA for the CDR3 is TGTGCCAGCAGCTTAGCCCAAGGGGGAAGGACTGAAGCTTTCTTT. Its translation: CASSLAQGGRTEAFF.

V gene TRBV27 combines with J gene TRBJ1-3; no clear D. Germline V lookup: CDR1 MNHEY, CDR2 SMNVEV (reference sequence). Between the trimmed V and J ends, which lost 4 bases and 3 bases, there was a span of 10 bases. This CDR3 has 14 residues. The CDR3 reads CASSSAGIGNTIYF. The CDR3 DNA reads as TGTGCCAGCAGTTCAGCAGGTATTGGAAACACCATATATTTT.

V gene TRBV7-9 combines with J gene TRBJ1-5; the D is unclear. This CDR3 spans 14 amino acids. Germline V gene lookup returns CDR1 SEHNR and CDR2 FQNEAQ (reference sequence). Trimming took 4 bases from V and 0 from J, leaving 7 bases between them. The CDR3 coding sequence is TGTGCCAGCAGCTCCTCTAATAGCAATCAGCCCCAGCATTTT. Its protein is CASSSSNSNQPQHF. The full variable domain, in which reference TRBV7-9 and TRBJ1-5 provide the parts outside the CDR3, is DTGVSQNPRHKITKRGQNVTFRCDPISEHNRLYWYRQTLGQGPEFLTYFQNEAQLEKSRLLSDRFSAERPKGSFSTLEIQRTEQGDSAMYLCASSSSNSNQPQHFGDGTRLSIL.

This clone came up once. The chain carries TRBV7-6 and TRBJ1-2; 7 bases align to TRBD1. The CDR3 covers 20 residues. Losses at the gene ends were 5 bases for V and 8 bases for J; bases not matched to a gene: 29. Per germline, CDR1 SGHVS and CDR2 FNYEAQ. The CDR3 DNA reads as TGTGCCAGCAGCCCCCAACTCGGGGCCTCTCCGACAGGGTTTCATGTGGGCTACACCTTC. This codes for CASSPQLGASPTGFHVGYTF.

This clone is a singleton in its sample. The J gene is TRBJ1-1, the V gene TRBV7-9; the D gene is possibly TRBD1 (5 bases). The V end lost 1 base, the J end lost 6 bases, and 12 bases lay between the germline ends. This CDR3 comprises 14 residues. Germline-derived CDR1 and CDR2 are SEHNR and FQNEAQ (reference sequence). CDR3 coding DNA: TGTGCCAGCAGCTTAGTAGGAGGGGATCCTGAAGCTTTCTTT. This translates into CASSLVGGDPEAFF.

The rearrangement links TRBV7-3 to TRBJ2-5; 10 bases are a match to TRBD1. Germline assignment: CDR1 SGHTA and CDR2 FQGTGA. Trimming took 2 bases from V and 3 from J; bases not matched to a gene: 3. The CDR3 has 15 amino acids. CDR3 sequence reads: CASSLYGTGEETQYF. CDR3 nucleotide sequence: TGTGCCAGCAGCTTATACGGGACAGGGGAAGAGACCCAGTACTTC.

The chain has TRBV9 and TRBJ1-1; D is unclear. The CDR3 covers 12 residues. V gave up 9 bases and J gave up 3 bases, with 12 bases separating them. Germline V lookup: CDR1 SGDLS, CDR2 YYNGEE. The CDR3 DNA follows: TGTGCCACCTCGAATGGGCACACTGAAGCTTTCTTT. Protein product: CATSNGHTEAFF.

Notes on this clone: This probably arose from a read error, given a far larger clone one base away. V gene TRBV7-9 combines with J gene TRBJ1-5; 8 nucleotides align to TRBD1. After removal of 6 bases from V and 3 bases from J, the junction contained 1 base not matched to a gene. The length of the CDR3 is 13 residues. The germline V gene encodes CDR1 SEHNR and CDR2 FQNEAQ (reference sequence). The CDR3 region has the DNA TGTGCCAGCAGGGGACAGGACAATCAGCCCCAGCATTTT. Translation: CASRGQDNQPQHF.

The V and J genes are TRBV7-9 and TRBJ2-1; TRBD2 matches at 9 bases. CDR1 is SEHNR and CDR2 is FQNEAQ in the germline V gene (reference sequence). The CDR3 spans 15 residues. J lost 3 bases, V lost 4 bases, and 4 bases had no gene match. CDR3 loop: CASSSAGGHYNEQFF. As DNA, the CDR3 is TGTGCCAGCAGCTCAGCGGGGGGTCACTACAATGAGCAGTTCTTC. Full variable domain (remainder filled in from reference TRBV7-9 and TRBJ2-1): DTGVSQNPRHKITKRGQNVTFRCDPISEHNRLYWYRQTLGQGPEFLTYFQNEAQLEKSRLLSDRFSAERPKGSFSTLEIQRTEQGDSAMYLCASSSAGGHYNEQFFGPGTRLTVL.

The rearrangement links TRBV19 to TRBJ2-1; possibly TRBD1 or TRBD2 for D (5 bases each). CDR3 length: 14 residues. Trimming cost V 5 bases and J 4 bases, with 12 bases left between them. Germline V CDR1 and CDR2: LNHDA, SQIVND (reference sequence). CDR3 coding DNA: TGTGCCAGTAGTGGGACGGCCTTTTACAATGAGCAGTTCTTC. Residues: CASSGTAFYNEQFF. Together with reference TRBV19 and TRBJ2-1, the CDR3 gives the full variable domain: DGGITQSPKYLFRKEGQNVTLSCEQNLNHDAMYWYRQDPGQGLRLIYYSQIVNDFQKGDIAEGYSVSREKKESFPLTVTSAQKNPTAFYLCASSGTAFYNEQFFGPGTRLTVL.

CDR3 amino acids: CASSLRVGETQYF. CDR3 nucleotides: TGTGCCAGCAGCCTCAGGGTTGGAGAGACCCAGTACTTC. The chain combines TRBV25-1 with TRBJ2-5, with D possibly matching TRBD1 (5 bases). V lost 6 bases and J lost 4, with 12 bases in between. CDR3 length: 13 amino acids. Germline-derived CDR1 and CDR2 are MGHDK and SYGVNS.

The chain couples TRBV7-2 to TRBJ1-5, with a tentative D call TRBD1 (6 bases). Trimming removed 1 base from V and 4 bases from J, with 11 bases in between. The CDR3 contains 15 residues. Germline CDR1 reads SGHTA; CDR2 reads FQGNSA. CDR3 sequence (DNA): TGTGCCAGCAGCTTAGGCTGGGACAAAAATCAGCCCCAGCATTTT. Its translation is CASSLGWDKNQPQHF.

This chain uses TRBV4-3 with TRBJ2-1, with 9 positions matching TRBD1. The CDR3 length is 16 residues. Germline V CDR1 and CDR2: LGHNA, YSLEER. The junction had 8 bases not matched to a gene; V was cut back by 4 bases and J by 4 bases. In DNA, the CDR3 is TGCGCCAGCAGCCCTGAGACAGGGGGTTCTTACAATGAGCAGTTCTTC. Translating it yields CASSPETGGSYNEQFF.

Remarks on this clone: The identical CDR3 is also encoded by other nucleotide sequences in the sample. The chain recombines TRBV7-9 with TRBJ2-5; no reliable D call. The CDR3 is 11 amino acids. V lost 2 bases, J lost 7 bases, and 5 bases lay in between. Germline CDR1 is SEHNR and CDR2 is FQNEAQ (reference sequence). The chain's CDR3 is CASSLSGTQYF. CDR3 DNA sequence: TGTGCCAGCAGCTTATCTGGGACCCAGTACTTC.

Details on this clone: The identical CDR3 is also encoded by other nucleotide sequences in the sample. The chain is built from TRBV28 and TRBJ1-1; no reliable D call. The V and J ends lost 6 bases and 2 bases respectively, with 7 bases between them. This CDR3 has 12 amino acids. Per germline, CDR1 MDHEN and CDR2 SYDVKM. CDR3 coding DNA: TGTGCCAGCAGCCCCCCCAACACTGAAGCTTTCTTT. This gives the protein CASSPPNTEAFF.

The chain combines TRBV18 with TRBJ2-1; D not resolved. Trimming stripped 10 bases from V and 0 bases from J, with 13 bases between. The germline V gene has CDR1 KGHSH and CDR2 LQKENI. The CDR3 runs to 14 residues. The CDR3 sequence: CATSAENSYNEQFF. CDR3 nucleotide sequence: TGTGCCACCTCTGCGGAAAACTCCTACAATGAGCAGTTCTTC.

The rearrangement joins TRBV5-4 to TRBJ2-7; tentative D call: TRBD2 (6 bases). V lost 0 bases to trimming and J lost 4 bases, with 14 bases between them. Germline values: CDR1 SGHNT, CDR2 YYREEE (reference sequence). This CDR3 comprises 15 residues. This CDR3 reads CASSLGRAGSYEQYF. For the CDR3, the DNA is TGTGCCAGCAGCTTGGGACGGGCGGGATCTTACGAGCAGTACTTC.

The V call is TRBV10-1, the J call TRBJ2-7; TRBD1 matches 12 bases. Germline values: CDR1 WNHNN, CDR2 SYGVQD (reference sequence). This CDR3 is 19 amino acids long. With 3 bases clipped from V and 4 bases from J, the junction kept 16 bases outside the gene matches. The CDR3 sequence: CASSESRPGQGALRYEQYF. CDR3 DNA: TGCGCCAGCAGTGAATCTAGACCGGGACAGGGGGCTCTCAGATACGAGCAGTACTTC.

This sequence joins TRBV27 and TRBJ2-7, with D perhaps matching TRBD2 (5 bases). Germline values: CDR1 MNHEY, CDR2 SMNVEV (reference sequence). The CDR3 is 16 residues long. The V and J ends lost 5 bases and 3 bases respectively, with 20 bases between them. The CDR3 coding sequence is TGTGCCAGCAGTCCCAAGAGCGGTCTAGTCGGCTACGAGCAGTACTTC. This sequence encodes CASSPKSGLVGYEQYF.

This chain connects TRBV25-1 to TRBJ2-1, with a possible D match to TRBD2 (6 bases). There are 16 residues in the CDR3. Trimming took off 3 bases at V and 10 bases at J, with 22 bases between the two ends. Germline CDR1 reads MGHDK; CDR2 reads SYGVNS. The CDR3 DNA reads as TGTGCCAGCAGTGACATAGGGTGGAGGGCCGGGGGAGAGCAGTTCTTC. It encodes CASSDIGWRAGGEQFF.

The V and J genes are TRBV11-2 and TRBJ2-7, with unresolved D. V lost 1 base and J lost 2, with 9 bases in between. Per germline, CDR1 SGHAT and CDR2 FQNNGV. The CDR3 totals 14 residues. CDR3 sequence (DNA): TGTGCCAGCAGCTTAGGTGCGAACCCCTACGAGCAGTACTTC. It yields the protein CASSLGANPYEQYF.

V gene TRBV7-2 combines with J gene TRBJ2-2; the match to TRBD2 covers 7 bases. The CDR3 has 16 amino acids. CDR1 is SGHTA and CDR2 is FQGNSA in the germline V gene. The J segment lost 1 base and the V segment lost 1 base, leaving 3 bases of the junction unmatched. CDR3 coding DNA: TGTGCCAGCAGCTTAGGATCTAGCGGGAACACCGGGGAGCTGTTTTTT. This translates into CASSLGSSGNTGELFF.

The CDR3 region is CSVIPIGTETDTQYF. The DNA of the CDR3 is TGCAGCGTAATCCCCATAGGGACAGAGACAGATACGCAGTATTTT. This chain connects TRBV29-1 to TRBJ2-3; TRBD1 aligns across 7 bases. V dropped 6 bases and J dropped 3; count of bases not matched to a gene: 12. The CDR3 contains 15 residues. Looked up from germline, CDR1 is SQVTM and CDR2 is ANQGSEA.